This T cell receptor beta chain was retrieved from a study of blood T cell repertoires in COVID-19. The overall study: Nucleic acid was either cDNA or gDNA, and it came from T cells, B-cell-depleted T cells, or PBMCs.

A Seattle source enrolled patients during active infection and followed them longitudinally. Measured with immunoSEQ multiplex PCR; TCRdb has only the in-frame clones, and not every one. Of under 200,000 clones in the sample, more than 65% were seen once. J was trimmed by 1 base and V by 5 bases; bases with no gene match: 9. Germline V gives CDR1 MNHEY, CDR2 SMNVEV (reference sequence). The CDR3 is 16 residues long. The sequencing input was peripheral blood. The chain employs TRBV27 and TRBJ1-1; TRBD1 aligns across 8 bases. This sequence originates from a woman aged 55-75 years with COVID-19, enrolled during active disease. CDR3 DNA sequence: TGTGCCAGCAGTCCTCATGCCAGGGGGCGGAACACTGAAGCTTTCTTT. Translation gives CASSPHARGRNTEAFF.